This record looks at one T cell receptor (beta chain) sequence and its context. Its antigen is still unknown. The assay was immunoSEQ multiplex PCR, and TCRdb's table has in-frame clones only and misses some. The sample lists 60,000 to 85,000 clones, about nine tenths seen once, with 18% in the top ten. This sample is drawn from a study of T cell responses to AZD1222 COVID-19 vaccine. Whole-study findings and limits: Repertoires were obtained solely post-peak T cell response. White British donors predominated, females outnumbered males, and clonal diversity was possibly underestimated.

Germline V gene sequence: CDR1 LGHNA, CDR2 YSLEER. The CDR3 is made up of 15 amino acids. Germline trimming cut 1 base from V and 4 bases from J; bases unmatched to any gene: 3. The receptor was isolated from an adult who received the AZD1222 COVID-19 vaccine. The V and J genes are TRBV4-3 and TRBJ2-2; 7 nucleotides agree with TRBD2. The specimen comprised peripheral blood, sampled 28 days after the second AZD1222 dose. The CDR3 DNA is TGCGCCAGCAGCCAAGGACTAGCAACCACCGGGGAGCTGTTTTTT. Translating it yields CASSQGLATTGELFF.